Listed below are T cell receptor beta chains from one sample, sequenced in a study of human T cells and chemical hapten exposure. TCRdb reprocessed the RACE reads with MiXCR, giving one entry per CDR3 protein. Seen here are 250,000 or so distinct CDR3 sequences, about 9% observed once, and the top ten hold approximately 2.3%. Sequenced material: whole blood, taken in connection with sensitization to the hapten diphenylcyclopropenone (DPC). The origin of the receptors is a middle-aged woman with alopecia areata. Some clones in this sample may be carry-over from other donors' samples. The CDR3 runs from the conserved cysteine through the conserved F or W. D genes are given only for firm matches. Part of the rows lack a size; the others show once, few, many or a class for expanded clones.

>NA|NA|TRBJ1-2|TRBV7-9
CASSLTGTYHPSNYGYTF
TGTGCCAGCAGCTTAACCGGGACCTACCACCCCTCGAACTATGGCTACACCTTC
>many|NA|TRBJ1-1|TRBV27
CASSLRQNTEAFF
TGTGCCAGCAGTCTCCGACAGAACACTGAAGCTTTCTTT
>few|NA|TRBJ2-7|TRBV7-8
CASSLRGGEQYF
TGTGCCAGCAGCTTAAGAGGGGGGGAGCAGTACTTC
>NA|NA|TRBJ2-1|TRBV27
CASAWVSSYNEQFF
TGTGCCAGCGCTTGGGTCAGCTCCTACAATGAGCAGTTCTTC
>many|NA|TRBJ2-3|TRBV5-1
CASSLEPGSTDTQYF
TGCGCCAGCAGCTTGGAGCCGGGAAGCACAGATACGCAGTATTTT
>NA|NA|TRBJ1-2|TRBV4-2
CASSQDLAYLANYGYTF
TGTGCCAGCAGCCAAGATCTTGCATACTTAGCTAACTATGGCTACACCTTC
>many|NA|TRBJ1-3|TRBV5-1
CASSPGGISTIYF
TGCGCCAGCAGCCCTGGGGGAATTAGCACCATATATTTT
>NA|TRBD1|TRBJ2-1|TRBV18
CASSQDRGTSYNEQFF
TGTGCCAGCTCACAAGACAGGGGGACCTCCTACAATGAGCAGTTCTTC
>few|TRBD1|TRBJ1-2|TRBV7-2
CASSLNRGNYGYTF
TGTGCCAGCAGCTTAAACAGGGGGAACTATGGCTACACCTTC
>many|NA|TRBJ2-5|TRBV7-2
CASSLVGDWEETQYF
TGTGCCAGCAGCTTAGTCGGCGACTGGGAAGAGACCCAGTACTTC
>many|TRBD1|TRBJ2-3|TRBV6-6
CASSYGTGDTQYF
TGTGCCAGCAGTTACGGGACAGGGGATACGCAGTATTTT
>many|TRBD1|TRBJ1-5|TRBV5-1
CASSPRDREEPQHF
TGCGCCAGCAGCCCCCGGGACAGGGAAGAGCCCCAGCATTTT
>NA|NA|TRBJ2-3|TRBV4-2
CASSQRLAADLTDTQYF
TGTGCCAGCAGCCAAAGGCTGGCGGCGGATCTCACAGATACGCAGTATTTT
>many|TRBD2|TRBJ2-5|TRBV7-2
CASSLQGGQETQYF
TGTGCCAGCAGCTTACAGGGAGGGCAAGAGACCCAGTACTTC
>NA|NA|TRBJ1-1|TRBV24-1
CATSDPYAEAFF
TGTGCCACCAGTGACCCTTACGCTGAAGCTTTCTTT
>NA|NA|TRBJ1-1|TRBV7-9
CASSLELGLNTEAFF
TGTGCCAGCAGCTTAGAGCTGGGGTTGAACACTGAAGCTTTCTTT
>few|NA|TRBJ1-5|TRBV6-2/TRBV6-3
CASSYLVSNQPQHF
TGTGCCAGCAGTTACCTGGTTAGCAATCAGCCCCAGCATTTT
>NA|NA|TRBJ2-2|TRBV20-1
CSAREGSTGELFF
TGCAGTGCTAGAGAAGGGAGCACCGGGGAGCTGTTTTTT
>few|NA|TRBJ1-2|TRBV27
CASSYRVGYGYTF
TGTGCCAGCAGTTACAGGGTTGGCTATGGCTACACCTTC
>few|TRBD2|TRBJ2-1|TRBV20-1
CSATGLAGDPYYNEQFF
TGCAGTGCAACGGGACTAGCGGGAGACCCCTATTACAATGAGCAGTTCTTC
>few|TRBD1|TRBJ1-1|TRBV10-3
CAISVGPQGRTEAFF
TGTGCCATCAGTGTCGGGCCACAGGGGCGCACTGAAGCTTTCTTT
>NA|NA|TRBJ1-5|TRBV11-2
CASSLAGRGQPQHF
TGTGCCAGCAGCTTAGCAGGGAGAGGTCAGCCCCAGCATTTT
>few|NA|TRBJ1-1|TRBV7-3
CASSLTVGGTEAFF
TGTGCCAGCAGCTTAACGGTCGGCGGCACTGAAGCTTTCTTT
>NA|TRBD2|TRBJ2-2|TRBV18
CASSPPSGDTGELFF
TGTGCCAGCTCACCACCAAGCGGGGATACCGGGGAGCTGTTTTTT
>NA|NA|TRBJ1-2|TRBV20-1
CSASRQIINYGYTF
TGCAGTGCTAGTCGACAGATTATTAACTATGGCTACACCTTC
>few|TRBD1|TRBJ1-2|TRBV27
CASGAGQGAQGYTF
TGTGCCAGCGGGGCGGGACAGGGGGCGCAAGGCTACACCTTC
>few|NA|TRBJ1-2|TRBV29-1
CSAGRDDGYTF
TGCAGCGCTGGACGGGACGACGGCTACACCTTC
>many|NA|TRBJ2-6|TRBV7-2
CASSTRGTAGANVLTF
TGTGCCAGCAGCACCCGAGGGACGGCTGGGGCCAACGTCCTGACTTTC
>few|NA|TRBJ2-3|TRBV4-3
CASSQDLLGSTSTDTQYF
TGCGCCAGCAGCCAAGATTTATTGGGGAGTACTAGCACAGATACGCAGTATTTT
>NA|NA|TRBJ2-5|TRBV20-1
CSAVTETQYF
TGCAGTGCTGTAACGGAGACCCAGTACTTC
>few|TRBD1|TRBJ1-2|TRBV4-2
CASSQDDRARRYTF
TGTGCCAGCAGCCAAGATGACAGGGCCCGGCGCTACACCTTC
>few|NA|TRBJ2-1|TRBV9
CASSEGGKGNEQFF
TGTGCCAGCAGCGAAGGGGGGAAAGGGAATGAGCAGTTCTTC
>many|NA|TRBJ2-1|TRBV28
CASSFGYNEQFF
TGTGCCAGCAGTTTCGGGTACAATGAGCAGTTCTTC
>NA|NA|TRBJ2-7|TRBV21-1
CASSRGLSSYEQYF
TGTGCCAGCAGCAGGGGACTCTCCTCCTACGAGCAGTACTTC
>many|NA|TRBJ2-4|TRBV4-3
CASSQTRSHGNIQYF
TGCGCCAGCAGCCAAACCCGCAGCCACGGAAACATTCAGTACTTC
>NA|TRBD2|TRBJ2-1|TRBV28
CASRLAAGSEQFF
TGTGCCAGCAGACTAGCGGCCGGCAGTGAGCAGTTCTTC
>NA|TRBD2|TRBJ2-5|TRBV20-1
CSASSMTSGRTQETQYF
TGCAGTGCCTCTTCAATGACTAGCGGAAGAACTCAAGAGACCCAGTACTTC
>few|NA|TRBJ2-2|TRBV29-1
CSVPGTLNTGELFF
TGCAGCGTCCCCGGGACGTTGAACACCGGGGAGCTGTTTTTT
>few|TRBD2|TRBJ2-1|TRBV12-3/TRBV12-4
CASSFGASGSRNEQFF
TGTGCCAGCAGTTTTGGGGCTAGCGGGAGCAGGAATGAGCAGTTCTTC
>NA|NA|TRBJ1-2|TRBV6-5
CASSYTGSVYGYTF
TGTGCCAGCAGTTACACAGGGTCGGTCTATGGCTACACCTTC
>NA|TRBD2|TRBJ2-1|TRBV6-5
CASSYSSGRVSYNEQFF
TGTGCCAGCAGTTACTCTAGCGGGAGGGTTTCCTACAATGAGCAGTTCTTC
>few|NA|TRBJ2-1|TRBV12-3/TRBV12-4
CASTPSSSYNEQFF
TGTGCCAGCACCCCTAGCAGCTCCTACAATGAGCAGTTCTTC
>many|NA|TRBJ2-7|TRBV9
CASSVGGLAAYEQYF
TGTGCCAGCAGCGTAGGAGGGCTGGCTGCCTACGAGCAGTACTTC
>many|NA|TRBJ2-5|TRBV3-1
CASSQDSIRVQETQYF
TGTGCCAGCAGCCAAGATTCTATACGGGTCCAAGAGACCCAGTACTTC
>NA|TRBD2|TRBJ2-7|TRBV3-1
CASSRLAANYEQYF
TGTGCCAGCAGCCGACTAGCGGCTAACTACGAGCAGTACTTC
>NA|TRBD2|TRBJ2-4|TRBV12-3/TRBV12-4
CASSPPRGSGRNIQYF
TGTGCCAGCAGCCCTCCGCGGGGGAGTGGGAGAAACATTCAGTACTTC